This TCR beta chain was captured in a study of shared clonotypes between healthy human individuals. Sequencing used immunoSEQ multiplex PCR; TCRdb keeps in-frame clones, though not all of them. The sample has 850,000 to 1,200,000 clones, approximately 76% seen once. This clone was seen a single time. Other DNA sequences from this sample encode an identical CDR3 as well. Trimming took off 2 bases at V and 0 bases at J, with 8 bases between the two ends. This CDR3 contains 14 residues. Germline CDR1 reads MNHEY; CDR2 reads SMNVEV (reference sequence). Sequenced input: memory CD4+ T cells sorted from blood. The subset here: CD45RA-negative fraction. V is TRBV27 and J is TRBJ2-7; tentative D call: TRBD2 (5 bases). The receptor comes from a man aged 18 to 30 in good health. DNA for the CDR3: TGTGCCAGCAGTTTAACGGGGAGCTCCTACGAGCAGTACTTC. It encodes CASSLTGSSYEQYF.